The source of this TCR beta chain is a study of OX40 agonist ivuxolimab in advanced cancers. At the level of the study: Patients with prior anti-PD-1, anti-PD-L1 or anti-CTLA-4 therapy were eligible; about 41% had some. Findings and caveats of the study: Among the nonresponders, some also had low normalized T-cell clonal expansion.

This clone was seen a single time. Its antigen is currently unknown. Germline values: CDR1 SGHRS, CDR2 YFSETQ. V was shortened by 1 base and J by 0 bases, with 14 bases between the two germline ends. The CDR3 runs to 18 residues. Data came from immunoSEQ multiplex PCR; TCRdb stores just in-frame clones and leaves some out. The data contain fewer than 95,000 clones, roughly four fifths of them singletons. This sequence joins TRBV5-1 and TRBJ2-6, with D possibly being TRBD2 (6 bases). This clonotype originated in an adult with an advanced solid tumor such as melanoma, head and neck, liver or kidney cancer. The specimen comprised CD4+ or CD8+ T cells sorted from blood, sampled in a trial of the OX40 agonist ivuxolimab. CDR3 in amino acids: CASSLPGTPNSGANVLTF. CDR3 in DNA: TGCGCCAGCAGCTTGCCAGGGACTCCGAACTCTGGGGCCAACGTCCTGACTTTC. Full variable domain (outside the CDR3, taken from reference TRBV5-1 and TRBJ2-6): KAGVTQTPRYLIKTRGQQVTLSCSPISGHRSVSWYQQTPGQGLQFLFEYFSETQRNKGNFPGRFSGRQFSNSRSEMNVSTLELGDSALYLCASSLPGTPNSGANVLTFGAGSRLTVL.